This record covers a single T cell receptor beta chain. Sequencing was performed with immunoSEQ multiplex PCR; in TCRdb, only in-frame clones are kept and a portion is missing. The repertoire holds about 400,000 clones, with 70% to 90% as singletons. Assignments of participants to cohorts depended upon their own reported clinical history. V dropped 5 bases and J dropped 5; count of bases not matched to a gene: 8. The CDR3 has 15 amino acids. CDR1 is MNHEY and CDR2 is SMNVEV in the germline V gene (reference sequence). These data come from a study of blood T cell repertoires in COVID-19. For the study at large: Spain, Italy and the United States supplied samples that represented acute and convalescent COVID-19.

The TCR was taken from a woman aged 18-29 years with acute COVID-19. The rearrangement links TRBV27 to TRBJ2-2; TRBD1 matches 7 bases. The sequencing sample was made of PBMCs or T cells enriched from blood (not recorded which). CDR3 sequence reads: CASSLSGGRTGELFF. The CDR3 nucleotides read TGTGCCAGCAGTCTGTCAGGGGGTAGGACCGGGGAGCTGTTTTTT.